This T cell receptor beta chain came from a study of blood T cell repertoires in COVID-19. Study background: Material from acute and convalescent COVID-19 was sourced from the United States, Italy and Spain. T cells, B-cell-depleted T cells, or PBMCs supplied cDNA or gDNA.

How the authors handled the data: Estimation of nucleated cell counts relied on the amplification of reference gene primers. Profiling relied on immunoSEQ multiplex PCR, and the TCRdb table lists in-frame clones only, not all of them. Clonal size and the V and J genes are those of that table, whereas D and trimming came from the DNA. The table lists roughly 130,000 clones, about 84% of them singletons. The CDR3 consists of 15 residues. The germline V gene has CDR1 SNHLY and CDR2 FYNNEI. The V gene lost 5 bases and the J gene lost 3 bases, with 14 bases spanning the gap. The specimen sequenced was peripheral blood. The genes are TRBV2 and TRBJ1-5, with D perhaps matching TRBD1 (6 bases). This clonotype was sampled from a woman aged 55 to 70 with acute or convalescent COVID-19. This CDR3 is CASSLRTASNQPQHF. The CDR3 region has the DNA TGTGCCAGCAGTCTCCGGACAGCCTCCAATCAGCCCCAGCATTTT.